This T cell receptor beta chain was sequenced for a study of blood T cell repertoires in COVID-19. Study in general: Collection of acute and convalescent COVID-19 samples took place in the United States, Italy and Spain. T cells, B-cell-depleted T cells, or PBMCs provided the cDNA or gDNA that served as material.

In the original processing: Nucleated cell number was recorded as an estimate derived from reference gene primer amplification. TCRdb keeps only in-frame clones here, not all; method: immunoSEQ multiplex PCR. The V and J calls and clone size are taken from that table; D and trimming were inferred from the DNA. The sample lists 53,000 or so clones, roughly 90% occurring once. The sample taken for sequencing was peripheral blood. The TCR originated in a human donor in a cohort sampled during active COVID-19.

The CDR3 here is CASSDGQGFRSDEQFF. The CDR3 nucleotides read TGTGCCAGCAGTGACGGACAGGGCTTTAGGTCTGATGAGCAGTTCTTC. The chain links TRBV25-1 to TRBJ2-1, with 8 bases aligning to TRBD1. The CDR3 is 16 residues long. Germline-derived CDR1 and CDR2 are MGHDK and SYGVNS. The ends lost 3 bases at V and 8 bases at J; junction bases unmatched: 12.